This T cell receptor (beta chain) was found in a study of CD8 T cells in Susac syndrome. Random hexamers primed reverse transcription of about 0.5 to 1 ug RNA. Each CDR3 protein is one row after TCRdb ran MiXCR on the immunoSEQ multiplex PCR reads. The sample has around 270,000 distinct CDR3 sequences, about 88% seen once; the top ten hold approximately 0.2%. This clonotype has a handful of counts. Trimming took 3 bases from V and 6 from J; bases not matched to a gene: 5. The CDR3 has 16 residues. Germline V gene sequence: CDR1 MNHEY, CDR2 SMNVEV (reference sequence). This rearrangement joins TRBV27 to TRBJ2-3; TRBD2 matches at 14 bases. The sample comprised CD8+ T cells from PBMCs. This receptor was identified in a human donor with multiple sclerosis. The chain's CDR3 is CASSFGTSGSTDTQYF. CDR3 nucleotide sequence: TGTGCCAGCAGTTTCGGGACTAGCGGGAGTACCGATACGCAGTATTTT.